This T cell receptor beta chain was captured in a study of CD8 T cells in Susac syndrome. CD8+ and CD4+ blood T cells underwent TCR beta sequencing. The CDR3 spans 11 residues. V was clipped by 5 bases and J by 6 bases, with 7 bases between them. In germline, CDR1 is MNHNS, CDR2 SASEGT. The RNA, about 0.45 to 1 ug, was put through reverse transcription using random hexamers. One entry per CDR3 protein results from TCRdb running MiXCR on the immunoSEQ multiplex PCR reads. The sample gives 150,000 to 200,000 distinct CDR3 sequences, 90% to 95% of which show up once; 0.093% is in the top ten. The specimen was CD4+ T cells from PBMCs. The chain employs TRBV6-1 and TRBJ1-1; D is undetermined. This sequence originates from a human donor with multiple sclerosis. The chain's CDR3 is CASSKGAEAFF. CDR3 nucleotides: TGTGCCAGCAGTAAGGGCGCTGAAGCTTTCTTT.